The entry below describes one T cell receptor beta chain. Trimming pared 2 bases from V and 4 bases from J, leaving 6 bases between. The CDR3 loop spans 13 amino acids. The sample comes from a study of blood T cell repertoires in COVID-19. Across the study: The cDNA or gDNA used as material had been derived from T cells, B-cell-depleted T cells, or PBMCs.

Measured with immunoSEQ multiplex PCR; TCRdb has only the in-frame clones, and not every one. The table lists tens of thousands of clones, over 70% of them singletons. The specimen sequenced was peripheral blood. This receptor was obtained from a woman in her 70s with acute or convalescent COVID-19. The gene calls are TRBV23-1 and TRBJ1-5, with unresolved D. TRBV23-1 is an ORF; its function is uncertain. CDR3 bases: TGCGCCAGCAGTCAACCCAGGAATCAGCCCCAGCATTTT. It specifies CASSQPRNQPQHF.